This T cell receptor beta chain was obtained from a study of T cells after yellow fever vaccination. This clonotype was counted a few times. Its target is not known. Germline trimming cut 2 bases from V and 5 bases from J; bases unmatched to any gene: 7. The CDR3 has 15 residues. Per germline, CDR1 MGHRA and CDR2 YSYEKL. UMIs were added to TCR cDNA along with a universal primer site when it was made by 5'RACE template switching. TCRdb redid the calling of the 5' RACE reads with MiXCR, one entry per CDR3 protein. This table has some 300,000 distinct CDR3 sequences, around 8.1% appearing once. Study outcomes and limitations: Bulk-population clonotypes that are abundant could appear as contaminants in FACS-sorted repertoires. Peak timing came faster in the weaker secondary response, day 5 versus 15.

This clonotype was sampled from a man younger than 35 who received the YFV17D yellow fever vaccine. The rearrangement links TRBV4-1 to TRBJ2-7; TRBD1 matches at 9 bases. The sample in question was PBMCs, obtained around 45 days after the first yellow fever vaccination. CDR3 nucleotides: TGCGCCAGCAGCCAAACGGGACAGGGAGGCGACGAGCAGTACTTC. Protein product: CASSQTGQGGDEQYF.